These T cell receptor beta chains were read from a single sample in a study of cytomegalovirus exposure and HLA in healthy donors. The data were produced by immunoSEQ multiplex PCR, yet TCRdb's version contains in-frame clones alone and is incomplete. Of some 130,000 clones listed, about 82% are singletons. The sample taken for sequencing was PBMCs. The receptors were sampled from a man aged 25 to 45 in good health. Each CDR3 is given with its conserved first and last residue. A D gene is named only where the DNA matches it firmly. Expanded clones are given a class, and other clones once, few, many or no size at all.

TRBV5-1,TRBJ1-3,-,-,TGCGCCAGCAGCTCTCAGGGGCCTGGAAACACCATATATTTT,CASSSQGPGNTIYF
TRBV7-9,TRBJ2-7,once,TRBD1,TGTGCCAGCAGCTATTCCGGGACAGGGGCCGAGCAGTACTTC,CASSYSGTGAEQYF
TRBV4-1,TRBJ1-1,-,TRBD1,TGCGCCAGCAGCCAACCCCCCGGGACAGCTGTGAACACTGAAGCTTTCTTT,CASSQPPGTAVNTEAFF
TRBV4-1,TRBJ2-4,-,TRBD2,TGCGCCAGCAGCATAGCGGGAGGGTCGCGGGGTCCCAACATTCAGTACTTC,CASSIAGGSRGPNIQYF
TRBV18,TRBJ2-5,-,-,TGTGCCAGCTCACCCAGGACCGGACGGGAGAAAGAGACCCAGTACTTC,CASSPRTGREKETQYF
TRBV27,TRBJ2-3,-,TRBD2,TGTGCCAGCCGCACCCTCCCGACTAGCCCGAACACAGATACGCAGTATTTT,CASRTLPTSPNTDTQYF
TRBV29-1,TRBJ1-3,-,-,TGCAGCGCCCGGGGTGCAGGAGGAAACACCATATATTTT,CSARGAGGNTIYF
TRBV9,TRBJ2-3,-,-,TGTGCCAGCAGCATCAGCGGCCCTAGCACAGATACGCAGTATTTT,CASSISGPSTDTQYF
TRBV27,TRBJ2-1,-,-,TGTGCCAGCAGTTCACTAAGCTCCTACAATGAGCAGTTCTTC,CASSSLSSYNEQFF
TRBV28,TRBJ2-1,-,TRBD1,TGTGCCAGCAGTCCTCAGGGGGCTGCCTACAATGAGCAGTTCTTC,CASSPQGAAYNEQFF
TRBV20-1,TRBJ1-5,-,-,TGCAGTGCTAGAGCGGGTCAGCCCCAGCATTTT,CSARAGQPQHF
TRBV15,TRBJ2-7,-,-,TGTGCCACCAGCAGAGGACTAGGGCCGAACGAGCAGTACTTC,CATSRGLGPNEQYF
TRBV9,TRBJ2-2,few,TRBD1,TGTGCCAGCAGCCCGCGGACAGGGGATAGGGCGGGGGAGTACAGCGGGGAGCTGTTTTTT,CASSPRTGDRAGEYSGELFF
TRBV30,TRBJ2-7,once,-,TGTGCCTTAGGACTACAAAACTCCGAGCAGTACTTC,CALGLQNSEQYF
TRBV6-5,TRBJ2-3,-,-,TGTGCCAGCAGTTACGGCGGCTACACAGATACGCAGTATTTT,CASSYGGYTDTQYF
TRBV6-5,TRBJ2-7,once,-,TGTGCCAGCAGTTACTCGTCCACAGGCTACGAGCAGTACTTC,CASSYSSTGYEQYF
TRBV30,TRBJ1-5,once,-,TGTGCCTGGAGTGGGGGGGGACGGCAGCCCCAGCATTTT,CAWSGGGRQPQHF
TRBV29-1,TRBJ2-7,-,TRBD2,TGCAGCGTTGAAGGGGTAGCGGGCTCCTACGAGCAGTACTTC,CSVEGVAGSYEQYF